The subject of this entry is one T cell receptor beta chain. This clone appeared once. No cognate antigen has been identified for it. Base qualities were left out, and no much larger clone turns up one base away. The protocol used for the library was the immunoSEQ multiplex PCR assay. TCRdb holds this immuneACCESS table with in-frame rearrangements only. Some clones are missing; in checked studies, unresolved V genes explain under half, and the rest has no known cause. This sample holds 150,000 to 200,000 clones; roughly 92% were observed only once. Together, the top ten hold 1.1% to 1.5% of the sample. The germline V gene (reference sequence) provides CDR1 SGHAT and CDR2 FQDESV. From the cysteine up to the phenylalanine, the CDR3 has a length of 14 residues. CDR3 DNA only is kept here, 42 bases in frame from base 1. Cut back by 6 bases and 4 bases, the V and J ends lie 15 bases apart. This entry belongs to a study of control samples from healthy donors and cancer patients (dated by TCRdb to 2020 to 2022).

Sequencing used blood. This chain joins TRBV11-1 to TRBJ2-5; the D segment cannot be called with confidence. The sequence was obtained from a woman younger than 35 in good health. The CDR3 reads as follows: CASSLVSQIETQYF. At the DNA level, the sequence is TGTGCCAGCAGTTTGGTCAGCCAAATAGAGACCCAGTACTTC.